This TCR beta chain came from a study of cytomegalovirus exposure and HLA in healthy donors. General study results and limits: A list of about 180 TCR beta chains associated with cytomegalovirus was given. Analysis performed later found about 18,000 TCR beta sequences associated with HLA alleles at 0.05 false discovery rate. Only CMV serostatus was available as immune exposure information.

The ends were cut back, 2 bases at V and 3 bases at J, with 11 bases in the middle. From germline, CDR1 is ENHRY and CDR2 SYGVKD. The CDR3 contains 14 residues. A note on this clone: The antigen is unknown.

Primers: 60 Vbeta forward and 13 Jbeta reverse. TCRdb keeps only in-frame clones here, not all; method: immunoSEQ multiplex PCR. The profile covers 150,000 or so clones, with around four fifths appearing a single time and 1.1% to 1.5% taken by the ten largest. Healthy bone marrow donors supplied every sample. The material sequenced was PBMCs. The clonotype was recovered from a woman in her 30s in good health and CMV-seronegative. V gene TRBV10-3 combines with J gene TRBJ2-7; D is unclear. CDR3 nucleotide sequence: TGTGCCATCAGTGAGGGCAACCCCAACTACGAGCAGTACTTC. Translated: CAISEGNPNYEQYF.